This T cell receptor beta chain emerged from a study of T-cell memory formation after mild COVID-19. Germline V CDR1 and CDR2: SEHNR, FQNEAQ (reference sequence). Trimming shortened V by 1 base and J by 5 bases, and 14 bases separated the two germline ends. This CDR3 contains 16 residues. Study outcomes and limitations: Some clones that responded were present in memory (sampled pre-infection), which suggests cross-reactive memory joined. Clones that got smaller from day 15 to 85 had even CD4/CD8, while clones growing later tipped toward CD4+.

Using constant-segment primers, 5'RACE produced TCR alpha and TCR beta cDNA libraries carrying sample barcodes and UMIs. TCRdb itself ran the 5' RACE reads through MiXCR, one entry per CDR3 protein. Altogether more than 300,000 distinct CDR3 sequences are present, over 11% being singletons, with the ten largest covering about 21%. This clonotype was counted only a few times. The antigen is not known. Sequencing input: PBMCs or a T cell subset sorted from them (not recorded which). The TCR sequence derives from a man aged 18 to 30 who had mild COVID-19 (a few samples of this study predate the infection). Cell type and time point are not known. The chain joins TRBV7-9 to TRBJ1-4; D is unresolved. The CDR3 protein is CASSLGFGRRNEKLFF. CDR3 coding DNA: TGTGCCAGCAGCTTAGGGTTCGGCAGGAGAAATGAAAAACTGTTTTTT.